These 25 T cell receptor beta chains share one sample of origin, sequenced in a study of blood T cell repertoires in COVID-19. The assay was immunoSEQ multiplex PCR, and TCRdb's table has in-frame clones only and misses some. The profile shows 59,000 or so clones, more than 60% of them singletons. The sample was peripheral blood. The receptors come from a woman aged 45-60 years with active or convalescent COVID-19.

The chain recombines TRBV18 with TRBJ1-2; D is undetermined. The CDR3 spans 13 residues. Germline values: CDR1 KGHSH, CDR2 LQKENI. The ends were cut back, 2 bases at V and 5 bases at J, with 9 bases in the middle. Here the CDR3 reads CASSPNSRYGYTF. CDR3 nucleotide sequence: TGTGCCAGCTCACCAAACAGCCGATATGGCTACACCTTC.

The chain joins TRBV30 to TRBJ1-5; 8 bases fit TRBD1. Germline values: CDR1 GTSNPN, CDR2 SVGIG (reference sequence). After removal of 0 bases from V and 0 bases from J, the junction contained 10 bases not matched to a gene. CDR3 length: 18 amino acids. The CDR3 sequence is CAWSVFVGTGNSNQPQHF. Written as DNA, the CDR3 is TGTGCCTGGAGTGTTTTCGTTGGGACAGGTAATAGCAATCAGCCCCAGCATTTT.

The rearrangement uses TRBV14 and TRBJ2-7, with 8 bases fitting TRBD1. Germline V gene sequence: CDR1 SGHDN, CDR2 FVKESK. The junction had 6 bases not matched to a gene; V was cut back by 7 bases and J by 4 bases. The CDR3 has 13 amino acids. In nucleotides, the CDR3 is TGTGCCAGCAACAGGGGGTTCCGGTACGAGCAGTACTTC. Translated: CASNRGFRYEQYF.

The J gene is TRBJ2-1, the V gene TRBV2; TRBD2 matches at 8 bases. V gave up 7 bases and J gave up 9 bases; unmatched junction bases: 11. The CDR3 runs 14 residues. Germline loops: CDR1 SNHLY, CDR2 FYNNEI. DNA for the CDR3: TGTGCCAGCACTGGACTCAGCGGGAGTGGTGAGCAGTTCTTC. It specifies CASTGLSGSGEQFF.

The V and J genes are TRBV11-2 and TRBJ2-3; 8 positions agree with TRBD2. V shed 3 bases and J 8 bases; nucleotides not matched to a gene: 4. CDR1 is SGHAT, CDR2 FQNNGV, per germline. The CDR3 runs to 13 residues. CDR3 in amino acids: CASSFQTSVTQYF. The CDR3 nucleotides read TGTGCCAGCAGCTTCCAGACTAGCGTTACGCAGTATTTT.

V gene TRBV19 combines with J gene TRBJ1-5; 7 bases fit TRBD1. The CDR3 covers 14 residues. Germline-derived CDR1 and CDR2 are LNHDA and SQIVND (reference sequence). The V and J ends lost 4 bases and 7 bases, in that order; junction bases with no gene match: 7. CDR3 residues: CASSNGGGGQPQHF. The CDR3 DNA is TGTGCCAGTAGTAATGGAGGGGGCGGGCAGCCCCAGCATTTT. Full variable domain (rest looked up from reference TRBV19 and TRBJ1-5): DGGITQSPKYLFRKEGQNVTLSCEQNLNHDAMYWYRQDPGQGLRLIYYSQIVNDFQKGDIAEGYSVSREKKESFPLTVTSAQKNPTAFYLCASSNGGGGQPQHFGDGTRLSIL.

The rearrangement links TRBV10-3 to TRBJ2-3; the D is unclear. Germline CDR1 is ENHRY and CDR2 is SYGVKD. The CDR3 length is 13 residues. Deletions cut 2 bases from V and 0 bases from J, with 3 bases between. CDR3 loop: CAISEPSTDTQYF. CDR3 sequence (DNA): TGTGCCATCAGTGAGCCTAGCACAGATACGCAGTATTTT.

In its sample, this clone is medium-sized. V is TRBV11-3 and J is TRBJ2-1; TRBD2 aligns across 7 bases. The trim removed 5 bases at V and 1 base at J, leaving 2 bases unmatched. Germline CDR1 reads SGHNT; CDR2 reads YENEEA. The CDR3 consists of 14 residues. CDR3 region: CASSASGSYNEQFF. In nucleotides, the CDR3 is TGTGCCAGCAGCGCTAGCGGATCCTACAATGAGCAGTTCTTC.

This clone has only a few counts. The rearrangement links TRBV2 to TRBJ2-1; 9 bases are shared with TRBD2. The V segment lost 5 bases and the J segment 3 bases; nucleotides outside the gene matches: 2. Germline CDR1 and CDR2: SNHLY and FYNNEI. This CDR3 is 14 amino acids long. In nucleotides, the CDR3 is TGTGCCAGCAGTAGGACTAGCGTCTACAATGAGCAGTTCTTC. It codes for CASSRTSVYNEQFF.

The V gene is TRBV5-1, the J gene TRBJ2-1; the match to TRBD2 covers 9 bases. The CDR3 extends over 13 amino acids. J gave up 8 bases and V 4 bases, and 4 bases lay outside the gene matches. Germline V gives CDR1 SGHRS, CDR2 YFSETQ. The CDR3 loop reads CASSQREVDEQFF. CDR3 coding DNA: TGCGCCAGCAGCCAGCGGGAGGTTGATGAGCAGTTCTTC.

This clone was seen a handful of times. The V call is TRBV29-1, the J call TRBJ1-5; the D is unclear. Germline V lookup: CDR1 SQVTM, CDR2 ANQGSEA. The CDR3 contains 13 residues. Deletions cut 6 bases from V and 4 bases from J, with 13 bases between. The CDR3 DNA reads TGCAGCGTCGCCGACTTGGCGAATCAGCCCCAGCATTTT. Amino acid sequence: CSVADLANQPQHF.

Only a few counts were recorded for this clone. The J gene is TRBJ2-7, the V gene TRBV5-1; 10 bases are a match to TRBD2. Germline-derived CDR1 and CDR2 are SGHRS and YFSETQ. With V trimmed by 4 bases and J by 10 bases, 8 bases remained unmatched. This CDR3 has 13 amino acids. CDR3 sequence: CASSPLTSGLQYF. Written as DNA, the CDR3 is TGCGCCAGCAGCCCATTGACTAGCGGGTTACAGTACTTC.

V usage is TRBV28 and J usage is TRBJ1-1; D not resolved. Per germline, CDR1 MDHEN and CDR2 SYDVKM. The CDR3 extends over 13 amino acids. V was trimmed by 2 bases and J by 6 bases, leaving 10 bases between them. The CDR3 DNA reads as TGTGCCAGCAGTTTAGTGGGCGTTCCTGAAGCTTTCTTT. Its translation is CASSLVGVPEAFF.

The CDR3 DNA sequence: TGCGCCAGCAGCCCATCCGGGACACAAAACACCGGGGAGCTGTTTTTT. Encoded protein: CASSPSGTQNTGELFF. This chain links TRBV5-1 with TRBJ2-2, with a possible D match to TRBD1 (6 bases). With 4 bases removed from V and 2 bases from J, the gap between germline ends came to 15 bases. CDR3 length: 16 amino acids. Germline CDR1 reads SGHRS; CDR2 reads YFSETQ.

The chain has TRBV7-7 and TRBJ2-2, with 11 bases identical to TRBD2. V shed 5 bases and J 0 bases; nucleotides not matched to a gene: 11. Germline V gene data show CDR1 as SSHAT and CDR2 as FNYEAQ (reference sequence). The CDR3 covers 19 residues. The CDR3: CASSLIGPTSGANTGELFF. CDR3 DNA: TGTGCCAGCAGCCTTATTGGCCCGACTAGCGGGGCGAACACCGGGGAGCTGTTTTTT.

V usage is TRBV30 and J usage is TRBJ1-6, with a weak D call TRBD1 (5 bases). V lost 4 bases and J 10 bases, leaving 17 bases between the germline ends. Looked up from germline, CDR1 is GTSNPN and CDR2 is SVGIG (reference sequence). The length of the CDR3 is 14 residues. The CDR3 reads CAWTGLKRGSPLHF. Written as DNA, the CDR3 is TGTGCCTGGACCGGACTAAAGAGGGGCTCACCCCTCCACTTT.

The chain is built from TRBV4-2 and TRBJ2-1; D perhaps matches TRBD2 (6 bases). Germline V gives CDR1 LGHNA, CDR2 YNFKEQ. The CDR3 has 16 residues. V was clipped by 0 bases and J by 7 bases, with 16 bases between them. CDR3 region: CASSQELANAGNEQFF. In DNA form, the CDR3 reads TGTGCCAGCAGCCAAGAACTAGCTAATGCGGGGAATGAGCAGTTCTTC.

The chain carries TRBV30 and TRBJ1-2; D is unresolved. From germline, CDR1 is GTSNPN and CDR2 SVGIG (reference sequence). The CDR3 totals 13 residues. Trimming stripped 0 bases from V and 5 bases from J, with 10 bases between. The CDR3 loop is CAWSVEGGYGYTF. For the CDR3, the DNA is TGTGCCTGGAGTGTTGAGGGAGGGTATGGCTACACCTTC.

The chain has TRBV6-5 and TRBJ2-7; the match to TRBD2 covers 9 bases. With V trimmed by 1 base and J by 1 base, 2 bases remained unmatched. Germline V gene lookup returns CDR1 MNHEY and CDR2 SVGAGI. The CDR3 is made up of 15 amino acids. The CDR3 loop reads CASSYFSGSSYEQYF. CDR3 DNA sequence: TGTGCCAGCAGTTACTTTAGCGGGAGTTCCTACGAGCAGTACTTC.

The V gene is TRBV7-6, the J gene TRBJ1-4; D perhaps matches TRBD1 (5 bases). This CDR3 contains 15 residues. Germline V gene lookup returns CDR1 SGHVS and CDR2 FNYEAQ. Trimming stripped 5 bases from V and 2 bases from J, with 12 bases between. Here the CDR3 reads CASSLNGGTNEKLFF. DNA of the CDR3: TGTGCCAGCAGCCTTAATGGGGGGACTAATGAAAAACTGTTTTTT.

In its sample, this clone was seen a few times. This sequence joins TRBV27 and TRBJ2-7; 8 nucleotides line up with TRBD1. Germline V gives CDR1 MNHEY, CDR2 SMNVEV (reference sequence). This CDR3 is 16 amino acids long. With 5 bases clipped from V and 1 base from J, the junction kept 10 bases outside the gene matches. The CDR3 DNA reads as TGTGCCAGCAGTCCGGGGACAGGTATGGCGTCCTACGAGCAGTACTTC. This encodes CASSPGTGMASYEQYF.

The V gene is TRBV5-1, the J gene TRBJ1-5; D is uncertain. V lost 0 bases to trimming and J lost 4 bases, with 8 bases between them. CDR1 SGHRS and CDR2 YFSETQ come from the germline V gene. The CDR3 consists of 14 residues. This CDR3 is CASSLAGPNQPQHF. The DNA for the CDR3 is TGCGCCAGCAGCTTGGCGGGTCCAAATCAGCCCCAGCATTTT.

This clone has only a few counts. The rearrangement links TRBV4-2 to TRBJ1-1; D not certain. V was pared by 0 bases and J by 10 bases, with 9 bases between. Germline assignment: CDR1 LGHNA and CDR2 YNFKEQ. There are 12 residues in the CDR3. The chain's CDR3 is CASSQDQVAAFF. DNA for the CDR3: TGTGCCAGCAGCCAAGATCAAGTGGCAGCTTTCTTT.

This chain connects TRBV6-5 to TRBJ2-5; unclear D gene. The CDR3 runs to 12 residues. Germline values: CDR1 MNHEY, CDR2 SVGAGI. Deletions cut 7 bases from V and 5 bases from J, with 11 bases between. The DNA of the CDR3 is TGTGCCAGCACCCCCGGGTGGGAGACCCAGTACTTC. It translates to CASTPGWETQYF.

V gene TRBV27 combines with J gene TRBJ1-4; maybe TRBD1 (6 bases). The CDR3 is 18 amino acids. Germline CDR1 reads MNHEY; CDR2 reads SMNVEV (reference sequence). The germline V and J ends were trimmed by 5 bases and 4 bases, with 23 bases remaining between them. Written as DNA, the CDR3 is TGTGCCAGCAGTCCTTTGAATCTAAGACAGGTTCTTAATGAAAAACTGTTTTTT. Translated: CASSPLNLRQVLNEKLFF.